This T cell receptor (beta chain) came from a study of blood T cell repertoires in COVID-19. Study summary: Sites across the United States, Italy and Spain contributed samples from acute and convalescent COVID-19.

After removal of 0 bases from V and 3 bases from J, the junction contained 1 base not matched to a gene. The CDR3 has 14 amino acids. Germline CDR1 is KGHSH and CDR2 is LQKENI. TCRdb keeps only in-frame clones here, not all; method: immunoSEQ multiplex PCR. The table records under 200,000 clones, about 86% of them present only once. V is TRBV18 and J is TRBJ2-7; TRBD1 agrees at 8 bases. This sequence was found in a man aged 55 to 69 with acute or convalescent COVID-19. The specimen sequenced was peripheral blood. This CDR3 reads CASSPPTGGYEQYF. In DNA form, the CDR3 reads TGTGCCAGCTCACCACCTACAGGGGGCTACGAGCAGTACTTC.